This T cell receptor (beta chain) was sequenced for a study of beta chain features in type 1 diabetes. Whole-study results and caveats: Patients with type 1 diabetes carried fewer insertions and had more deletions at their VDJ junctions. All four CD4+ subsets of Type 1 diabetes patients contained TCRB CDR3s that were moderately but significantly shorter.

Turning to this clone: The antigen is undetermined.

TCRB transcripts that were expressed got sequenced, as all of the isolated RNA had been reverse transcribed. Here immunoSEQ multiplex PCR was the method, and the copy in TCRdb shows in-frame clones only, minus some. The table shows roughly 150,000 clones, with 9% occurring only once. Germline V gene sequence: CDR1 LNHNV, CDR2 YYDKDF (reference sequence). Trimming left V 3 bases short and J 4 bases short, with 9 bases between. The CDR3 spans 14 residues. This chain connects TRBV15 to TRBJ2-2, with D tentatively TRBD1 (6 bases). Input material: central memory CD4+ T cells from blood. The TCR sequence derives from a woman aged 30 to 39 with type 1 diabetes. CDR3 sequence (DNA): TGTGCCACCAGCAGCGGGACACTCACCGGGGAGCTGTTTTTT. Protein: CATSSGTLTGELFF.